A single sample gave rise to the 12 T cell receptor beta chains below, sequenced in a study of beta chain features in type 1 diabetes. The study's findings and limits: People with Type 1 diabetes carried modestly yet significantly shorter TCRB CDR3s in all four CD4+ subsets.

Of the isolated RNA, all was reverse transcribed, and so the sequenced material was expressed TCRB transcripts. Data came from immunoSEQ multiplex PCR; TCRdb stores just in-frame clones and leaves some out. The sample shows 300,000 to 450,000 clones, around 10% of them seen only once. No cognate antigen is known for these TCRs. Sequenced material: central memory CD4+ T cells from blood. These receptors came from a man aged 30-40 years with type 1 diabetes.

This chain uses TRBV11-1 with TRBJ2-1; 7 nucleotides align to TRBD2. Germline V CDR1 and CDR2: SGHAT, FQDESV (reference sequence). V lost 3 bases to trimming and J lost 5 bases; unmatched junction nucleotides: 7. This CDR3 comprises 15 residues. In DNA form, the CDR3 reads TGTGCCAGCAGCTTTGAGGGAGGGACGAACAATGAGCAGTTCTTC. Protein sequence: CASSFEGGTNNEQFF.

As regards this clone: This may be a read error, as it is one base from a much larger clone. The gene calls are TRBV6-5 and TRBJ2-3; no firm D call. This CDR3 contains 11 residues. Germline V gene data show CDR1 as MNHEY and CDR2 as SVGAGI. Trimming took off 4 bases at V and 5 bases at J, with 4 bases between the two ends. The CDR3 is CASSLRDTQYF. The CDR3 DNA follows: TGTGCCAGCAGTTTACGAGATACGCAGTATTTT.

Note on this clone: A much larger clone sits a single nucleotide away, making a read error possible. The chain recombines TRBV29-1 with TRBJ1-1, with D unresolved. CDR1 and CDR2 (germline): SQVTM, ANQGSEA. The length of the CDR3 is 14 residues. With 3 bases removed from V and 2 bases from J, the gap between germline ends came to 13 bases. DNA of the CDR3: TGCAGCGTTGACAGGCAACGCAGCAACACTGAAGCTTTCTTT. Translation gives CSVDRQRSNTEAFF.

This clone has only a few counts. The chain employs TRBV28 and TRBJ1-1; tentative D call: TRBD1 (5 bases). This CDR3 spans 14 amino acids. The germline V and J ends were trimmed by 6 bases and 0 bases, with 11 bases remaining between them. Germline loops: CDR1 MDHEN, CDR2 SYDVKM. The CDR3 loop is CASRADTMNTEAFF. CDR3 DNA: TGTGCCAGCAGGGCGGACACCATGAACACTGAAGCTTTCTTT.

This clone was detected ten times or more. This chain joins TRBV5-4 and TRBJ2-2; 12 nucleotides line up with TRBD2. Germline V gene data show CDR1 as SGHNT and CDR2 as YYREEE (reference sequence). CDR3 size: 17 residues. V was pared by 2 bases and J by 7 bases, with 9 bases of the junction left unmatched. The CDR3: CASSFYQTSGRYGELFF. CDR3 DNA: TGTGCCAGCAGCTTCTACCAAACTAGCGGGAGGTACGGGGAGCTGTTTTTT. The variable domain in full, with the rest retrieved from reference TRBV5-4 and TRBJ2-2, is ETGVTQSPTHLIKTRGQQVTLRCSSQSGHNTVSWYQQALGQGPQFIFQYYREEENGRGNFPPRFSGLQFPNYSSELNVNALELDDSALYLCASSFYQTSGRYGELFFGEGSRLTVL.

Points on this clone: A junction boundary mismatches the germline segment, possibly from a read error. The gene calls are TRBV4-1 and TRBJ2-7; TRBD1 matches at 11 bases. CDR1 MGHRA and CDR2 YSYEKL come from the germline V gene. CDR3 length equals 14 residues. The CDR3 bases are TGTGCCAGCAGCCAACCGGACAGGGGGCGCGAGCAGTACTTC. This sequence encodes CASSQPDRGREQYF.

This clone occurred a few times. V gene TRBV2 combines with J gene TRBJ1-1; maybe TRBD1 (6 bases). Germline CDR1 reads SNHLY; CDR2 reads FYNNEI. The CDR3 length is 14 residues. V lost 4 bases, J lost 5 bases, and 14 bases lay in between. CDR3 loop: CASSATGSRTEAFF. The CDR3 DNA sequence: TGTGCCAGCAGTGCAACAGGGAGTAGGACTGAAGCTTTCTTT.

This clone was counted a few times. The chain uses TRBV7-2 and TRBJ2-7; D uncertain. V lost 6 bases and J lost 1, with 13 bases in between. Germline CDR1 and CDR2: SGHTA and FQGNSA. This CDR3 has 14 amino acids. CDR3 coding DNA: TGTGCCAGCAGTTCTCCCCTCTCTTCCTACGAGCAGTACTTC. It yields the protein CASSSPLSSYEQYF.

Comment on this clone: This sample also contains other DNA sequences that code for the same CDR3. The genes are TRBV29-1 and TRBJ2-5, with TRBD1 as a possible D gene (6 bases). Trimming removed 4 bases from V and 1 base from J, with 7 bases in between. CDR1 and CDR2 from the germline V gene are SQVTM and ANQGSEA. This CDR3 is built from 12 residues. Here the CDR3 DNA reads TGCAGCGTTGGACAGGTCCAAGAGACCCAGTACTTC. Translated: CSVGQVQETQYF.

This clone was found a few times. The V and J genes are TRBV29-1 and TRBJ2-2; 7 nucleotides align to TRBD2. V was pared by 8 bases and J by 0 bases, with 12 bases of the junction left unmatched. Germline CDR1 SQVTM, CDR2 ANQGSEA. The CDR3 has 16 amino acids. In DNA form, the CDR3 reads TGCAGCTTCCGGGAGCGGGGCATCTCGAACACCGGGGAGCTGTTTTTT. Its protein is CSFRERGISNTGELFF.

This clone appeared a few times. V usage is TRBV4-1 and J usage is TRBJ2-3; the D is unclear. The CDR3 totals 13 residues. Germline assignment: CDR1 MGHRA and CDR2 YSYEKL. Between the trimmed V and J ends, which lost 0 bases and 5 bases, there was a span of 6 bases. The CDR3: CASSQEVIDTQYF. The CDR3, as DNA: TGCGCCAGCAGCCAAGAAGTCATAGATACGCAGTATTTT.

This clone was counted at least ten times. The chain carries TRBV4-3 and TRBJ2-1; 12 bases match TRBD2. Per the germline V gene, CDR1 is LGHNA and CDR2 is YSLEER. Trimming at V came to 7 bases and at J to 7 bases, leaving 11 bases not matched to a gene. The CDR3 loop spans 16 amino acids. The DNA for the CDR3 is TGCGCCAGCACCTCTAGCGGGAGGGCCGTCAGGAATGAGCAGTTCTTC. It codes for CASTSSGRAVRNEQFF.